This TCR beta chain was identified in a study of CD8 T cells in ankylosing spondylitis. This clonotype has a count of ten or more. Antigen: not known. V was pared by 5 bases and J by 1 base, with 5 bases between. Germline V lookup: CDR1 SEHNR, CDR2 FQNEAQ (reference sequence). The CDR3 loop spans 12 amino acids. General observations from the study: In ankylosing spondylitis blood, a motif of seven to nine highly homologous TCR beta variants appeared characteristic. CD8+ cells made up the disease-linked clones, which were relatively rare in peripheral blood.

Researchers built TCR beta libraries using quantitative 5'-RACE with molecular barcodes. MiXCR, applied by TCRdb to the 5' RACE reads, yields one record per CDR3 protein. This sample has about 140,000 distinct CDR3 sequences, with about 7% found just once. The specimen sequenced was blood, either unsorted or a sorted T cell fraction (not recorded which). The source is a female donor with ankylosing spondylitis or in good health (not recorded which). The chain has TRBV7-9 and TRBJ1-1; D remains ambiguous. CDR3 protein: CASSNRNTEAFF. The CDR3 DNA sequence: TGTGCCAGCAGCAACAGGAACACTGAAGCTTTCTTT.